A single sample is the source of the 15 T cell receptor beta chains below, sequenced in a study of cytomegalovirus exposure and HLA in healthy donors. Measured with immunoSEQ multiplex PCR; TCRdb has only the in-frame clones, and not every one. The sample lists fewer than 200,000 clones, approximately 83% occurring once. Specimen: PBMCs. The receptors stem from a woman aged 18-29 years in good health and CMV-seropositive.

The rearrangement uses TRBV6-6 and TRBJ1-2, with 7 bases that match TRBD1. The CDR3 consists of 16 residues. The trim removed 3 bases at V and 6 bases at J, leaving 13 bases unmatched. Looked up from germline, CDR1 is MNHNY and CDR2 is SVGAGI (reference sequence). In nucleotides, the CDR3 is TGTGCCAGCAGTTATTCCCCGGACAGGAGCACGGATGGCTACACCTTC. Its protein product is CASSYSPDRSTDGYTF.

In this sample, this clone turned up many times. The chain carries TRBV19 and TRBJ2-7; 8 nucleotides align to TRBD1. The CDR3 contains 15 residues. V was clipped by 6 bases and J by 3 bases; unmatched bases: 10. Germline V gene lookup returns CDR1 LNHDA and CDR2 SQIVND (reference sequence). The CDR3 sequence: CASSIVGTGDYEQYF. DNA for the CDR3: TGTGCCAGTAGCATTGTAGGGACAGGAGACTACGAGCAGTACTTC.

CDR3 in amino acids: CASSVGGTGSSEAFF. CDR3 sequence (DNA): TGTGCCAGCAGCGTAGGCGGGACAGGGTCTAGTGAAGCTTTCTTT. The chain carries TRBV9 and TRBJ1-1, with TRBD1 matching over 9 bases. The CDR3 runs 15 residues. J lost 7 bases, V lost 0 bases, and 7 bases had no gene match. Germline V gives CDR1 SGDLS, CDR2 YYNGEE.

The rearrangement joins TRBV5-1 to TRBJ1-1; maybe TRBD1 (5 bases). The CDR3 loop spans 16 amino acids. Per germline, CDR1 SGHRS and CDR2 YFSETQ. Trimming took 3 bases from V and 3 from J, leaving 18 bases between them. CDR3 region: CASSSSGARVDTEAFF. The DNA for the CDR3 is TGCGCCAGCAGCTCAAGCGGGGCAAGGGTTGACACTGAAGCTTTCTTT.

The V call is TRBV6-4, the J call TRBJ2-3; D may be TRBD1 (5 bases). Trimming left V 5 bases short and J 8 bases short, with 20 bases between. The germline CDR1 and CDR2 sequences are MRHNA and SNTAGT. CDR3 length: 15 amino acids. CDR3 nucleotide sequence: TGTGCCAGCAGTAGTGAGTCGCAGCAGGGTCTTACGCAGTATTTT. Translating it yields CASSSESQQGLTQYF.

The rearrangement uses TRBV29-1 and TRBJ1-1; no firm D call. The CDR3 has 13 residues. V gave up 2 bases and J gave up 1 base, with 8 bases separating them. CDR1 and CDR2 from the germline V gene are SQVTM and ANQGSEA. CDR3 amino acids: CSVENRRNTEAFF. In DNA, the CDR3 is TGCAGCGTTGAAAATCGGAGGAACACTGAAGCTTTCTTT.

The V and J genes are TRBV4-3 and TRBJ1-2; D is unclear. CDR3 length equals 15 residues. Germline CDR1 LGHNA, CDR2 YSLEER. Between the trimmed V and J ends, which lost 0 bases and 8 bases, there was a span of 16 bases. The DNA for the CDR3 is TGCGCCAGCAGCCAAGACGAGACTGCCATCGGGGGCTACACCTTC. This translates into CASSQDETAIGGYTF.

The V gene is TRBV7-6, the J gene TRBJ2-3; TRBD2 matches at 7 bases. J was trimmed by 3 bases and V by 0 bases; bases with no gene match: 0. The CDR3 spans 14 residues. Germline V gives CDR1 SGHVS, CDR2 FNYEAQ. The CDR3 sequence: CASSLAGGTDTQYF. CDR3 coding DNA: TGTGCCAGCAGCTTAGCGGGGGGGACAGATACGCAGTATTTT.

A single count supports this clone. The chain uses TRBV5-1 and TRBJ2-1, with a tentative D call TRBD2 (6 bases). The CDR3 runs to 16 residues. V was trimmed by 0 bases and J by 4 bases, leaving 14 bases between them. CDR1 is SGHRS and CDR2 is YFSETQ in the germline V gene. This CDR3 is CASSLVGTHGYNEQFF. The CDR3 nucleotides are TGCGCCAGCAGCTTGGTCGGGACTCACGGATACAATGAGCAGTTCTTC. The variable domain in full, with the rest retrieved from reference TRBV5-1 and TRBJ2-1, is KAGVTQTPRYLIKTRGQQVTLSCSPISGHRSVSWYQQTPGQGLQFLFEYFSETQRNKGNFPGRFSGRQFSNSRSEMNVSTLELGDSALYLCASSLVGTHGYNEQFFGPGTRLTVL.

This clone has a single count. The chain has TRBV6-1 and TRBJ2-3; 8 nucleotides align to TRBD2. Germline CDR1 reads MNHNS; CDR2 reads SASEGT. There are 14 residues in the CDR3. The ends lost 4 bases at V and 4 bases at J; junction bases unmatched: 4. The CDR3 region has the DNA TGTGCCAGCAGTGCGACGGGGGGGCCAGATACGCAGTATTTT. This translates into CASSATGGPDTQYF.

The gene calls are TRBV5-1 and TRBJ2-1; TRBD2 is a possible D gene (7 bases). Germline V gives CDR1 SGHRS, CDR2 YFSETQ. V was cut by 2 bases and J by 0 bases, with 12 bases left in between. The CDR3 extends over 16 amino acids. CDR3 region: CASSFAGAHSYNEQFF. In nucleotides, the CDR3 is TGCGCCAGCAGCTTCGCGGGGGCCCACTCCTACAATGAGCAGTTCTTC. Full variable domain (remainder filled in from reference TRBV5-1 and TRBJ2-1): KAGVTQTPRYLIKTRGQQVTLSCSPISGHRSVSWYQQTPGQGLQFLFEYFSETQRNKGNFPGRFSGRQFSNSRSEMNVSTLELGDSALYLCASSFAGAHSYNEQFFGPGTRLTVL.

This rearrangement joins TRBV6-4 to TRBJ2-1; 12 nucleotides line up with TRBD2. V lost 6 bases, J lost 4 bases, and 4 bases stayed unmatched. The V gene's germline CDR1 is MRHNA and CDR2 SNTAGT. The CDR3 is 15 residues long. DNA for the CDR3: TGTGCCAGCAGCCGGACTAGCGGGGAGTACAATGAGCAGTTCTTC. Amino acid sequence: CASSRTSGEYNEQFF.

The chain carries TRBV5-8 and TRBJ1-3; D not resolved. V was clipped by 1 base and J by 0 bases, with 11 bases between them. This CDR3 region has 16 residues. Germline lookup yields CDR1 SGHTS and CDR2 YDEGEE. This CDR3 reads CASSLFLVSSGNTIYF. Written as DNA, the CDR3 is TGTGCCAGCAGCTTGTTTCTGGTGAGCTCTGGAAACACCATATATTTT.

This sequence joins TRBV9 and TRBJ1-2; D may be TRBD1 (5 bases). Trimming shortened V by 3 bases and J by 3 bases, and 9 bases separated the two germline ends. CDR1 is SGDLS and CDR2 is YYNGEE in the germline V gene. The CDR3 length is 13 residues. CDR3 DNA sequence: TGTGCCAGCAGCGATCGACAGTACTATGGCTACACCTTC. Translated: CASSDRQYYGYTF.

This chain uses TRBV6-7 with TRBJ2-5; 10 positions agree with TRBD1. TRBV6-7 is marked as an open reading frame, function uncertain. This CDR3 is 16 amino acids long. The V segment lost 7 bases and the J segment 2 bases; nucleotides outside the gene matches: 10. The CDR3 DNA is TGTGCCAGCACCTTCCTCGGGACAGGGGTTCAAGAGACCCAGTACTTC. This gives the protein CASTFLGTGVQETQYF.